This T cell receptor (beta chain) came from a study of T-cell memory formation after mild COVID-19. At the level of the study: Largely, TCR clusters stayed within a single donor.

Via MiXCR, TCRdb re-called the 5' RACE reads, giving one row per CDR3 protein. In the table there are around 200,000 distinct CDR3 sequences, around 26% of which are singletons. A few counts support this clonotype. The clonotype comes from an adult woman who had mild COVID-19 (a few samples of this study predate the infection). Cell type and time point are not known. The sample was PBMCs or a T cell subset sorted from them (not recorded which).

CDR3 nucleotide sequence: TGTGCCAGCAGTTTATTTGAAAGACTGAACACTGAAGCTTTCTTT. It translates to CASSLFERLNTEAFF. This chain links TRBV28 with TRBJ1-1; D ambiguous. Trimming left V 1 base short and J 0 bases short, with 9 bases between. CDR3 length: 15 amino acids. The germline V gene has CDR1 MDHEN and CDR2 SYDVKM.